A single sample gave rise to the 32 T cell receptor beta chains below, sequenced in a study of blood T cell repertoires in COVID-19. Sequencing was performed with immunoSEQ multiplex PCR; in TCRdb, only in-frame clones are kept and a portion is missing. The table shows more than 150,000 clones, with around 84% occurring only once. The sequenced sample consisted of peripheral blood. These receptors were collected from a man aged 55 to 69 with COVID-19, enrolled during active disease.

In nucleotides, the CDR3 is TGTGCCAGCAGTCCCGGCAATCAGCCCCAGCATTTT. This gives the protein CASSPGNQPQHF. This chain joins TRBV27 and TRBJ1-5; D remains ambiguous. The CDR3 sequence is 12 residues long. Trimming stripped 5 bases from V and 2 bases from J, with 4 bases between. Germline values: CDR1 MNHEY, CDR2 SMNVEV (reference sequence).

J is TRBJ2-1 and V is TRBV7-2, with a tentative D call TRBD1 (5 bases). V was trimmed by 5 bases and J by 2 bases, leaving 10 bases between them. Germline V gene lookup returns CDR1 SGHTA and CDR2 FQGNSA. This CDR3 has 14 residues. The CDR3 is CASSPGFAYNEQFF. CDR3 DNA: TGTGCCAGCAGCCCAGGGTTCGCCTACAATGAGCAGTTCTTC. Supplemented by reference TRBV7-2 and TRBJ2-1, the full variable domain reads GAGVSQSPSNKVTEKGKDVELRCDPISGHTALYWYRQSLGQGLEFLIYFQGNSAPDKSGLPSDRFSAERTGGSVSTLTIQRTQQEDSAVYLCASSPGFAYNEQFFGPGTRLTVL.

The V and J genes are TRBV11-2 and TRBJ2-2; the match to TRBD2 covers 8 bases. Unmatched junction bases numbered 13, after V lost 1 base and J lost 6 bases. CDR1 and CDR2 from the germline V gene are SGHAT and FQNNGV. This CDR3 is built from 18 residues. CDR3 loop: CASSLVGTGAGGSGELFF. CDR3 coding DNA: TGTGCCAGCAGCTTAGTGGGGACCGGTGCGGGAGGTTCCGGGGAGCTGTTTTTT.

This clone was detected a few times. This chain joins TRBV7-6 and TRBJ1-5, with D maybe TRBD1 (6 bases). With 0 bases removed from V and 2 bases from J, the gap between germline ends came to 14 bases. The germline gives CDR1 SGHVS, CDR2 FNYEAQ. There are 17 residues in the CDR3. For the CDR3, the DNA is TGTGCCAGCAGCTTAGCCCCAGGGGCGCCCGGCAATCAGCCCCAGCATTTT. This codes for CASSLAPGAPGNQPQHF.

This rearrangement joins TRBV4-3 to TRBJ1-6; D not resolved. Germline CDR1 and CDR2: LGHNA and YSLEER. V lost 0 bases to trimming and J lost 7 bases, with 10 bases between them. The CDR3 sequence is 15 residues long. The CDR3 DNA follows: TGCGCCAGCAGCCAAGAAGACACCCAGAATTCACCCCTCCACTTT. This gives the protein CASSQEDTQNSPLHF.

This chain connects TRBV10-3 to TRBJ2-2; D may be TRBD1 (5 bases). CDR3 length: 16 residues. Germline CDR1 and CDR2: ENHRY and SYGVKD. V lost 1 base, J lost 6 bases, and 15 bases lay in between. The DNA of the CDR3 is TGTGCCATCAGTGAGTGGCAGGGTATACGGGCCGGGGAGCTGTTTTTT. Translating gives CAISEWQGIRAGELFF.

With regard to this clone: Additional DNA sequences in this sample encode the identical CDR3. This sequence joins TRBV7-3 and TRBJ2-3, with 9 bases identical to TRBD2. Germline trimming cut 4 bases from V and 3 bases from J; bases unmatched to any gene: 8. Germline V gene lookup returns CDR1 SGHTA and CDR2 FQGTGA. This CDR3 spans 16 amino acids. CDR3 DNA sequence: TGTGCCAGCAGCTCACGTCTAGCGGGGCGTACAGATACGCAGTATTTT. It is translated as CASSSRLAGRTDTQYF.

This clone appeared a single time. This chain joins TRBV11-2 and TRBJ2-3, with 12 bases fitting TRBD2. V lost 4 bases to trimming and J lost 7 bases; unmatched junction nucleotides: 6. In germline, CDR1 is SGHAT, CDR2 FQNNGV. The CDR3 is 15 residues long. CDR3: CASSSGLAGLNTQYF. The DNA of the CDR3 is TGTGCCAGCAGCTCCGGACTAGCGGGATTAAATACGCAGTATTTT.

The gene calls are TRBV11-3 and TRBJ2-2, with D perhaps matching TRBD1 (6 bases). Between the trimmed V and J ends, which lost 1 base and 0 bases, there was a span of 21 bases. Germline loops: CDR1 SGHNT, CDR2 YENEEA. The CDR3 loop spans 20 amino acids. Here the CDR3 reads CASSLVRGIQGPANTGELFF. The CDR3 region has the DNA TGTGCCAGCAGCTTAGTTCGAGGGATACAGGGCCCCGCGAACACCGGGGAGCTGTTTTTT.

This clone occurred once. The chain joins TRBV5-6 to TRBJ2-1; D is possibly TRBD2 (6 bases). CDR1 is SGHDT, CDR2 YYEEEE, per germline. Trimming removed 6 bases from V and 7 bases from J, with 20 bases in between. The CDR3 has 15 amino acids. CDR3 nucleotide sequence: TGTGCCAGCACCCCCGGGGGTCGGGTTCTTAATGAGCAGTTCTTC. This translates into CASTPGGRVLNEQFF.

This chain connects TRBV9 to TRBJ1-1, with 10 bases matching TRBD1. The CDR3 covers 15 residues. The J segment lost 3 bases and the V segment lost 2 bases, leaving 4 bases of the junction unmatched. Germline CDR1 is SGDLS and CDR2 is YYNGEE. The DNA of the CDR3 is TGTGCCAGCAGCGTCGAGGGACAGGGGTACACTGAAGCTTTCTTT. It encodes CASSVEGQGYTEAFF.

To note about this clone: Relative to the germline gene, one junction end is altered; a read error may explain this. The V and J genes are TRBV7-7 and TRBJ2-7, with D possibly being TRBD1 (6 bases). Germline CDR1 SSHAT, CDR2 FNYEAQ (reference sequence). This CDR3 comprises 13 residues. CDR3 in amino acids: CASSTQQGYEQYF. The CDR3 region has the DNA TGTGCTAGCAGCACGCAACAGGGCTACGAGCAGTACTTC.

The chain uses TRBV30 and TRBJ1-1; a weak D match, TRBD1 (5 bases). Trimming removed 0 bases at V and 8 bases at J, with 16 bases between. The CDR3 covers 14 residues. Per the germline V gene, CDR1 is GTSNPN and CDR2 is SVGIG (reference sequence). CDR3 DNA sequence: TGTGCCTGGAGTGTACTGAGTTGGGGCAGAGAAGCTTTCTTT. Its translation is CAWSVLSWGREAFF.

The chain employs TRBV6-5 and TRBJ1-3; D is unclear. The V gene's germline CDR1 is MNHEY and CDR2 SVGAGI. The V gene lost 6 bases and the J gene lost 4 bases, with 7 bases spanning the gap. This CDR3 contains 12 residues. CDR3 sequence: CASRSVGNTIYF. The CDR3 DNA follows: TGTGCCAGCAGATCGGTAGGAAACACCATATATTTT.

V gene TRBV19 combines with J gene TRBJ2-5; TRBD2 matches at 8 bases. The CDR3 loop spans 14 amino acids. Germline assignment: CDR1 LNHDA and CDR2 SQIVND (reference sequence). Losses at the gene ends were 5 bases for V and 4 bases for J; bases not matched to a gene: 6. CDR3 amino acids: CASSRDAGGETQYF. DNA of the CDR3: TGTGCCAGTAGTCGGGATGCGGGAGGAGAGACCCAGTACTTC.

The table lists this clone with a few counts. This sequence joins TRBV11-2 and TRBJ2-2; 7 bases align to TRBD2. This CDR3 spans 12 amino acids. Germline V gives CDR1 SGHAT, CDR2 FQNNGV. V trimming: 5 bases; J trimming: 7 bases; junction bases outside the gene matches: 1. The CDR3 DNA sequence: TGTGCCAGCAGCCGGGGGGTCGGGGAGCTGTTTTTT. It specifies CASSRGVGELFF.

V gene TRBV5-1 combines with J gene TRBJ2-5; 7 nucleotides line up with TRBD2. The CDR3 runs to 14 residues. The germline gives CDR1 SGHRS, CDR2 YFSETQ. V dropped 1 base and J dropped 6; count of bases not matched to a gene: 6. The CDR3 nucleotides read TGCGCCAGCAGCTTGTCCGCGGGAGATAAGACCCAGTACTTC. It is translated as CASSLSAGDKTQYF.

This sequence joins TRBV3-1 (or the pseudogene TRBV3-2) and TRBJ1-1; D is unresolved. The CDR3 length is 13 residues. Trimming took off 7 bases at V and 0 bases at J, with 9 bases between the two ends. The germline V gene has CDR1 LGHDT and CDR2 YNNKEL (reference sequence). CDR3 amino acids: CASTKSMNTEAFF. The DNA for the CDR3 is TGTGCCAGCACCAAGAGCATGAACACTGAAGCTTTCTTT.

The gene calls are TRBV4-2 and TRBJ2-1; 10 bases map to TRBD1. Germline V CDR1 and CDR2: LGHNA, YNFKEQ. The CDR3 runs to 16 residues. J gave up 8 bases and V 0 bases, and 7 bases lay outside the gene matches. The CDR3 nucleotides are TGTGCCAGCAGCCAAGAGGAGGGACAGGGGACAGATGAGCAGTTCTTC. Its protein is CASSQEEGQGTDEQFF.

The CDR3: CASLQGGENIQYF. CDR3 bases: TGTGCCAGCTTACAGGGGGGGGAAAACATTCAGTACTTC. V usage is TRBV12-3 or TRBV12-4 and J usage is TRBJ2-4; TRBD1 is a possible D gene (8 bases). This CDR3 region has 13 residues. Trimming took 8 bases from V and 5 from J, leaving 13 bases between them.

This chain uses TRBV9 with TRBJ2-2; 7 nucleotides agree with TRBD2. Unmatched junction bases numbered 7, after V lost 0 bases and J lost 5 bases. Per the germline V gene, CDR1 is SGDLS and CDR2 is YYNGEE. This CDR3 comprises 16 residues. Here the CDR3 DNA reads TGTGCCAGCAGCGTAGCCCCGCGGGAGAGAACCGGGGAGCTGTTTTTT. This encodes CASSVAPRERTGELFF.

The chain has TRBV6-2 or TRBV6-3 and TRBJ2-7; 11 nucleotides line up with TRBD1. Germline CDR1 is MNHEY and CDR2 is SVGEGT. Unmatched junction bases numbered 10, after V lost 5 bases and J lost 4 bases. The CDR3 loop spans 16 amino acids. This CDR3 is CASSTTRDRGTYEQYF. CDR3 nucleotides: TGTGCCAGCAGTACCACCCGGGACAGGGGGACTTACGAGCAGTACTTC.

This sequence joins TRBV28 and TRBJ2-7; 9 bases are a match to TRBD2. CDR1 and CDR2 (germline): MDHEN, SYDVKM. With V trimmed by 5 bases and J by 4 bases, 9 bases remained unmatched. The CDR3 is 15 residues long. The CDR3 sequence: CASSPTTSGPYEQYF. Here the CDR3 DNA reads TGTGCCAGCAGTCCAACGACTAGCGGTCCGTACGAGCAGTACTTC.

CDR3 region: CASSLGGSHSGNTIYF. The CDR3 DNA follows: TGTGCCAGCAGCTTGGGGGGCTCCCACTCTGGAAACACCATATATTTT. The chain couples TRBV5-4 to TRBJ1-3; possibly TRBD1 for D (5 bases). This CDR3 spans 16 amino acids. Deletions cut 0 bases from V and 0 bases from J, with 10 bases between. CDR1 is SGHNT and CDR2 is YYREEE in the germline V gene (reference sequence).

The chain is built from TRBV24-1 and TRBJ2-7; a possible D gene is TRBD1 (6 bases). This CDR3 has 14 residues. Germline V gives CDR1 KGHDR, CDR2 SFDVKD. Trimming removed 6 bases from V and 2 bases from J, with 13 bases in between. CDR3 coding DNA: TGTGCCACCAGTCAACGGGACAAGACCTACGAGCAGTACTTC. It translates to CATSQRDKTYEQYF.

This chain connects TRBV28 to TRBJ2-3, with unresolved D. This CDR3 is built from 14 residues. Between the trimmed V and J ends, which lost 3 bases and 2 bases, there was a span of 9 bases. Germline values: CDR1 MDHEN, CDR2 SYDVKM. DNA of the CDR3: TGTGCCAGCAGTTTGGTACAGTACACAGATACGCAGTATTTT. Amino acid sequence: CASSLVQYTDTQYF. Variable domain in full (rest from reference TRBV28 and TRBJ2-3): DVKVTQSSRYLVKRTGEKVFLECVQDMDHENMFWYRQDPGLGLRLIYFSYDVKMKEKGDIPEGYSVSREKKERFSLILESASTNQTSMYLCASSLVQYTDTQYFGPGTRLTVL.

The V gene is TRBV7-3, the J gene TRBJ2-3, with 8 bases matching TRBD2. Losses at the gene ends were 3 bases for V and 6 bases for J; bases not matched to a gene: 8. CDR3 size: 15 residues. Germline V gene data show CDR1 as SGHTA and CDR2 as FQGTGA. CDR3 DNA: TGTGCCAGCAGCTTCGGCGGGGGGAGGTCTGATACGCAGTATTTT. Translating it yields CASSFGGGRSDTQYF.

The genes are TRBV7-3 and TRBJ2-7; 7 bases match TRBD1. V lost 5 bases and J lost 5; bases outside the gene matches: 6. CDR1 is SGHTA, CDR2 FQGTGA, per germline. The CDR3 consists of 13 residues. The CDR3 loop reads CASSVGTDDEQYF. In DNA form, the CDR3 reads TGTGCCAGCAGCGTAGGGACAGATGACGAGCAGTACTTC.

For the CDR3, the DNA is TGTGCCAGCTCGATCCAGGGGGCTGGAGATACGCAGTATTTT. It is translated as CASSIQGAGDTQYF. The chain is built from TRBV18 and TRBJ2-3; 8 positions agree with TRBD1. Per germline, CDR1 KGHSH and CDR2 LQKENI. The CDR3 is made up of 14 amino acids. With V trimmed by 6 bases and J by 5 bases, 7 bases remained unmatched. Full variable domain (rest looked up from reference TRBV18 and TRBJ2-3): NAGVMQNPRHLVRRRGQEARLRCSPMKGHSHVYWYRQLPEEGLKFMVYLQKENIIDESGMPKERFSAEFPKEGPSILRIQQVVRGDSAAYFCASSIQGAGDTQYFGPGTRLTVL.

This clone was seen once. The chain is built from TRBV18 and TRBJ2-1; 9 bases match TRBD2. The germline CDR1 and CDR2 sequences are KGHSH and LQKENI. With V trimmed by 0 bases and J by 5 bases, 5 bases remained unmatched. The CDR3 is made up of 16 amino acids. In DNA form, the CDR3 reads TGTGCCAGCTCACCACCTAGCGGGAGCTTGCACAATGAGCAGTTCTTC. This sequence encodes CASSPPSGSLHNEQFF.

This chain links TRBV19 with TRBJ2-2, with TRBD2 matching 9 bases. The CDR3 runs to 14 residues. Germline-derived CDR1 and CDR2 are LNHDA and SQIVND (reference sequence). The junction had 5 bases not matched to a gene; V was cut back by 5 bases and J by 7 bases. The CDR3: CASSLGTSLGELFF. CDR3 sequence (DNA): TGTGCCAGTAGTCTCGGGACTAGCCTCGGGGAGCTGTTTTTT.

This clone was counted a few times. The rearrangement links TRBV7-9 to TRBJ1-1; D uncertain. Between the trimmed V and J ends, which lost 1 base and 0 bases, there was a span of 6 bases. Germline V CDR1 and CDR2: SEHNR, FQNEAQ (reference sequence). This CDR3 has 14 amino acids. As DNA, the CDR3 is TGTGCCAGCAGCTTAGGGCTTTTGAACACTGAAGCTTTCTTT. Its protein is CASSLGLLNTEAFF.